What follows is one TCR beta chain and its context. The clone's antigen remains unknown. The input lacks base qualities; no much larger clone sits a single base away. From cysteine to phenylalanine, the CDR3 is 11 amino acids long. The only DNA kept is the CDR3, 33 bases in frame from the first base. V is cut back by 4 bases and J by 3 bases, with 0 bases in the junction unmatched. As encoded in the germline V gene, CDR1 is SQVTM while CDR2 is ANQGSEA. This record comes from a study of CD8+ T cells in alopecia areata (dated by TCRdb to between 2017 and 2018). For context, the study as a whole: The treated patients, all with moderate-to-severe alopecia areata, were enrolled in an open-label pilot trial of oral tofacitinib given at 5 to 10 mg twice daily. immunoSEQ multiplex PCR using 35 Vbeta forward primers and 13 Jbeta reverse primers was used to amplify TCRbeta CDR3 regions. Patients received tofacitinib for 6 to 18 months and were then followed off drug for 6 months to check for delayed response and recurrence. In both human patients and the C3H/HeJ mouse model, the study applied high-throughput TCRbeta sequencing to look at T cell clonal expansion in alopecia areata. In humans, TCRbeta sequencing was performed on scalp tissue and on sorted CD4+ and CD8+ peripheral blood T cells from healthy controls and from patients with patchy or totalis/universalis alopecia areata. RNA came from the PAXgene miRNA kit for fixed scalp, the miRNeasy kit for PBMCs, and the RNeasy kit for mouse skin. The SALT score, which quantifies the percentage of affected scalp surface area, was used to measure disease severity in treated patients. Biopsies were taken from tofacitinib-treated patients at baseline and again at 4 and 24 weeks into treatment, and several of those patients also had a later scalp biopsy. Scalp clonality was compared among normal scalp (n=4), patchy alopecia areata scalp (n=8), and alopecia totalis/universalis scalp (n=8).

Library preparation employed the immunoSEQ multiplex PCR assay. For TCR sequencing, RNA was extracted from every sample and reverse transcribed into cDNA to serve as template. SuperScript III was used for first-strand cDNA synthesis, primed with a 2:1 mix of oligo-dT and random hexamers. A synthetic immune receptor repertoire was used to assess amplification bias, and residual bias was removed computationally. The study's own analysis went as follows. Raw reads were preprocessed to remove errors, and CDR3 was defined according to IMGT conventions as the region from the conserved cysteine to phenylalanine. Clonality was computed by normalizing Shannon entropy by log2 of the number of productive unique TCRs and subtracting the result from 1. Whether each scalp clone was CD4 or CD8 was inferred by checking scalp TCRbeta sequences against the CD4 and CD8 repertoires from sorted blood. TCRdb obtained this table from immuneACCESS and retained in-frame rearrangements with V and J assigned. These tables miss some clones; where compared with another copy, unresolved V genes account for less than half of the shortfall, and the remainder is unexplained. That table furnishes V, J and clone size, whereas the DNA furnished D and trimming. Present in this sample are 200,000 to 250,000 clones, about three fifths of which were seen just once. Clones ranked in the top ten supply 1.5% to 2% of the sample.

The time point label, as the study defines it: around 28 days on oral tofacitinib. The treatment or condition label, as the study defines it: oral pan-JAK inhibitor, 5-10 mg twice daily. Lesional scalp punch biopsies and peripheral blood were obtained from alopecia areata patients. PBMCs were isolated by density centrifugation and stained for CD3, CD4 and CD8, and CD4+ and CD8+ T cells were sorted on a FACSAria. Beyond this particular receptor, the publication reports: Tofacitinib significantly decreased scalp clonality and the number of expanded CD8+ clones among the top 100 scalp clones. Because the treated cohort was small and had just a single nonresponder, larger studies are needed to establish links between baseline CD8+ expansion and response. Many expanded lesional clones persisted in scalp and blood during tofacitinib treatment, which may partly explain relapse after stopping treatment. Compared with normal scalp, lesional scalp, particularly in alopecia totalis/universalis, had higher clonality and more expanded CD8+ clones, which suggests antigenic drive. Shared TCR sequences between patients were less evident than in mice, which may be partly attributable to HLA diversity in the patient population. Unlike mouse skin, where gammadelta T cells dominate, normal human skin contains resident alphabeta T cells that get sequenced too, which complicates analysis of the scalp TCR repertoire.

This receptor was identified in a human donor with alopecia areata. The sequencing here drew on CD4+ T cells sorted from blood, taken at week 4, from a patient treated with tofacitinib. The chain is made from TRBV29-1 and TRBJ2-7; TRBD2 matches 7 bases in the middle. The CDR3 sequence is CSVGGGYEQYF. The DNA sequence reads TGCAGCGTTGGGGGGGGCTACGAGCAGTACTTC.